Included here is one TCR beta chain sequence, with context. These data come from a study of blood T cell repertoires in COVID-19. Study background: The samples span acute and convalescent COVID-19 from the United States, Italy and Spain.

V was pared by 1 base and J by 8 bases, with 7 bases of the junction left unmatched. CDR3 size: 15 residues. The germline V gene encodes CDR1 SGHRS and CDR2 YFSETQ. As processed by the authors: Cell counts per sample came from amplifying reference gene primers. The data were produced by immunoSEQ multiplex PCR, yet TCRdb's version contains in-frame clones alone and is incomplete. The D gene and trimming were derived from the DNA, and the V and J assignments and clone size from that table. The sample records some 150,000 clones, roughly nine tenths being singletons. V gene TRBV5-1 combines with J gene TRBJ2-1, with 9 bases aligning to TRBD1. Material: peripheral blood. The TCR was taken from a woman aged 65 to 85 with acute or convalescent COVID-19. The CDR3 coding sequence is TGCGCCAGCAGCTTGAATACAGGGGGCGGGGATGAGCAGTTCTTC. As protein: CASSLNTGGGDEQFF.